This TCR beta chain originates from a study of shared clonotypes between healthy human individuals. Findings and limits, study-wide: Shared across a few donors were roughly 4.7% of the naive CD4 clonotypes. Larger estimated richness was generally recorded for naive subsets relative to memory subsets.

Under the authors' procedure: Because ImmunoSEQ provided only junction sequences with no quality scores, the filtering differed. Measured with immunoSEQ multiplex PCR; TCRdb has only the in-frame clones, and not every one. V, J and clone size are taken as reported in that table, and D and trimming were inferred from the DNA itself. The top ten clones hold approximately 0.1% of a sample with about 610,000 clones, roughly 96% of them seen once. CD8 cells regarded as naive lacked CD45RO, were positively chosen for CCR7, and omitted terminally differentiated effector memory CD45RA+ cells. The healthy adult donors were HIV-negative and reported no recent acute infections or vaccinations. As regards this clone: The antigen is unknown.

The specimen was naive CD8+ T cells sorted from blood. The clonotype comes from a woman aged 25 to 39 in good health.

This CDR3 reads CASSPRTGVLYEQYF. Written as DNA, the CDR3 is TGTGCCAGCAGTCCACGGACAGGGGTTTTGTACGAGCAGTACTTC. V and J are TRBV27 and TRBJ2-7; TRBD1 agrees at 9 bases. CDR3 length equals 15 residues. Germline V lookup: CDR1 MNHEY, CDR2 SMNVEV (reference sequence). After removal of 5 bases from V and 4 bases from J, the junction contained 9 bases not matched to a gene.